The rows below give T cell receptor beta chains drawn from one sample of a study of early T cells in non-severe SARS-CoV-2 infection. TCRdb fed the 5' RACE reads into MiXCR, producing one record per CDR3 protein. The repertoire includes about 64,000 distinct CDR3 sequences, roughly 18% of them detected once, and about 8.2% sits in the top ten. This specimen consisted of whole blood, obtained at baseline. These receptors were taken from an adult who was a healthcare worker with PCR-confirmed SARS-CoV-2 infection or an uninfected control (not recorded which). The CDR3 runs from the conserved cysteine through the conserved F or W. Each record gives: D gene, J gene, V gene, clone size, CDR3 protein, CDR3 DNA. D genes are given only for firm matches. Expanded clones are given a class, and other clones once, few, many or no size at all.

TRBD1	TRBJ2-5	TRBV11-2	.	CASSQSGTAEETQYF	TGTGCCAGCAGCCAATCCGGGACAGCTGAAGAGACCCAGTACTTC
.	TRBJ1-2	TRBV3-1	few	CASSQDRTYGYTF	TGTGCCAGCAGCCAAGACAGGACCTATGGCTACACCTTC
TRBD1	TRBJ1-1	TRBV12-5	few	CASGLGTGAAFF	TGTGCTAGTGGCTTGGGCACAGGGGCAGCTTTCTTT
.	TRBJ2-3	TRBV9	many	CASSSSGESPRDTQYF	TGTGCCAGCAGCTCCTCGGGCGAGTCTCCCCGAGATACGCAGTATTTT
TRBD2	TRBJ2-7	TRBV7-8	.	CASSLVAGDYEQYF	TGTGCCAGCAGCTTAGTAGCGGGGGACTACGAGCAGTACTTC
TRBD1	TRBJ2-5	TRBV20-1	few	CSASSGQGVMKTQYF	TGCAGTGCTAGTTCGGGACAGGGTGTAATGAAGACCCAGTACTTC
TRBD1	TRBJ1-5	TRBV2	few	CASSAQGVVGNQPQHF	TGTGCCAGCAGTGCCCAGGGGGTTGTGGGCAATCAGCCCCAGCATTTT
.	TRBJ2-1	TRBV7-9	medium-sized	CASSLAVSYYNEQFF	TGTGCCAGCAGCTTAGCCGTTTCTTACTACAATGAGCAGTTCTTC
.	TRBJ1-6	TRBV15	.	CATSRDLSGTRALALHF	TGTGCCACCAGCAGAGATTTATCCGGGACACGGGCTTTGGCCCTCCACTTT
TRBD2	TRBJ2-1	TRBV6-5	few	CASSPRLAGGLNEQFF	TGTGCCAGCAGCCCCAGACTAGCGGGAGGCCTCAATGAGCAGTTCTTC
.	TRBJ1-5	TRBV18	many	CASSSGQNSNQPQHF	TGTGCCAGCTCATCCGGACAGAATAGCAATCAGCCCCAGCATTTT
.	TRBJ1-2	TRBV5-1	.	CASSYESEIYRGYTF	TGCGCCAGCAGCTACGAATCAGAAATCTACCGGGGCTACACCTTC
.	TRBJ2-3	TRBV19	.	CASSRGYTDTQYF	TGTGCCAGTAGTAGAGGGTACACAGATACGCAGTATTTT
.	TRBJ1-1	TRBV25-1	few	CASSGLREMNTEAFF	TGTGCCAGCAGTGGATTGAGGGAGATGAACACTGAAGCTTTCTTT
.	TRBJ2-1	TRBV5-4	medium-sized	CASSLAGRLVSNEQFF	TGTGCCAGCAGCTTGGCCGGACGCCTGGTTTCCAATGAGCAGTTCTTC
TRBD1	TRBJ2-7	TRBV5-8	.	CASSRDRGRYEQYF	TGTGCCAGCAGCCGGGACAGGGGGCGTTACGAGCAGTACTTC
TRBD2	TRBJ2-1	TRBV9	few	CASSLSGGPYNEQFF	TGTGCCAGCAGCCTGAGCGGGGGGCCCTACAATGAGCAGTTCTTC
TRBD1	TRBJ2-7	TRBV6-2/TRBV6-3	.	CASRRTGRNYEQYF	TGTGCCAGCAGGCGGACAGGGAGGAACTACGAGCAGTACTTC
TRBD2	TRBJ2-7	TRBV14	few	CASSQDVNRFLAGEQYF	TGTGCCAGCAGCCAAGACGTTAATCGGTTCCTAGCGGGTGAGCAGTACTTC
TRBD1	TRBJ1-1	TRBV20-1	.	CSARDLLGQGATEAFF	TGCAGTGCTAGAGATCTCCTAGGACAGGGGGCAACTGAAGCTTTCTTT
.	TRBJ2-5	TRBV11-2	.	CASGRQETQYF	TGTGCCAGCGGACGGCAAGAGACCCAGTACTTC
TRBD1	TRBJ2-4	TRBV27	few	CASSTLWTGELAKNIQYF	TGTGCCAGCAGTACCCTCTGGACAGGGGAATTAGCCAAAAACATTCAGTACTTC
.	TRBJ2-7	TRBV5-1	few	CASSRQETYEQYF	TGCGCCAGCAGTCGACAGGAAACCTACGAGCAGTACTTC